This TCR beta chain was captured by sequencing in a study of tumor-infiltrating lymphocytes in oesophageal squamous cell carcinoma. TCRdb analysed the PCR reads with MiXCR anew, one entry per CDR3 protein. The repertoire has about 12,000 distinct CDR3 sequences, 45% to 55% of them found once; the top ten carry over 11%. This CDR3 comprises 20 residues. In germline, CDR1 is SGHTA, CDR2 FQGNSA. The ends lost 5 bases at V and 1 base at J; junction bases unmatched: 11. V and J are TRBV7-2 and TRBJ2-4; TRBD2 aligns across 16 bases. Source material: normal esophageal tissue next to the tumor. The sequence was obtained from a male donor with esophageal squamous cell carcinoma. Here the CDR3 reads CASSPLGLAGGPWAKNIQYF. CDR3 bases: TGTGCCAGCAGCCCTCTGGGACTAGCGGGGGGGCCATGGGCCAAAAACATTCAGTACTTC. Supplemented by reference TRBV7-2 and TRBJ2-4, the full variable domain reads GAGVSQSPSNKVTEKGKDVELRCDPISGHTALYWYRQSLGQGLEFLIYFQGNSAPDKSGLPSDRFSAERTGGSVSTLTIQRTQQEDSAVYLCASSPLGLAGGPWAKNIQYFGAGTRLSVL.